This TCR beta chain was recorded in a study of technical replicates of blood from a few donors. Repertoires were generated with immunoSEQ multiplex PCR, while TCRdb's copy carries only in-frame clones and drops some. The sample carries approximately 94,000 clones, 90% to 97% recorded once. V was shortened by 7 bases and J by 1 base, with 8 bases between the two germline ends. In germline, CDR1 is MDHEN, CDR2 SYDVKM. This CDR3 is built from 12 residues. Sequencing used T cells isolated from PBMCs. V and J are TRBV28 and TRBJ2-7; D unresolved. The receptor was isolated from a human donor in good health. The CDR3 DNA reads as TGTGCCAGCAACAACCCTTCCTACGAGCAGTACTTC. It is translated as CASNNPSYEQYF. Based on the CDR3 plus reference TRBV28 and TRBJ2-7, the full variable domain is DVKVTQSSRYLVKRTGEKVFLECVQDMDHENMFWYRQDPGLGLRLIYFSYDVKMKEKGDIPEGYSVSREKKERFSLILESASTNQTSMYLCASNNPSYEQYFGPGTRLTVT.